The T cell receptor beta chain described here comes from a study of identical twins. MiXCR, run by TCRdb on the 5' RACE reads, gives a single entry per CDR3 protein. Of roughly 1.6 million distinct CDR3 sequences listed, about 30% are singletons. In regard to this clonotype: Germline and junction disagree at one end, which may indicate a read error.

CDR1 is SGHTA, CDR2 FQGNSA, per germline. This CDR3 has 17 residues. This receptor was obtained from a newborn girl in good health. The chain is built from TRBV7-2 and TRBJ1-1, with a tentative D call TRBD1 (6 bases). The specimen sequenced was cord blood. CDR3 nucleotides: TGTGCCGGCAGCCGCCGCGGCAGATCGGACAGGAACACTGAAGCTTTCTTT. It specifies CAGSRRGRSDRNTEAFF. Full variable domain (rest looked up from reference TRBV7-2 and TRBJ1-1): GAGVSQSPSNKVTEKGKDVELRCDPISGHTALYWYRQSLGQGLEFLIYFQGNSAPDKSGLPSDRFSAERTGGSVSTLTIQRTQQEDSAVYLCAGSRRGRSDRNTEAFFGQGTRLTVV.